The clone carrying this T cell receptor beta chain was seen only a few times. What it binds is not known. This sample is part of a study of T cells after yellow fever vaccination. General study results and limits: The appearance of a small share of clonotypes in both CD4 and CD8 compartments was observed.

The CDR3 contains 15 residues. V lost 5 bases, J lost 5 bases, and 11 bases stayed unmatched. Conversion of TCR transcripts into cDNA relied on 5'RACE template switching, which added a universal primer site and UMIs. TCRdb recomputed calls from the 5' RACE reads with MiXCR, one row per CDR3 protein. The data hold 250,000 to 350,000 distinct CDR3 sequences, with around 6.8% observed a single time. The sample in question was PBMCs, obtained approximately 47 days after the first yellow fever vaccination. The chain combines TRBV12-3 or TRBV12-4 with TRBJ2-7, with 8 bases matching TRBD2. The sequence was collected from a man younger than 35 who received the YFV17D yellow fever vaccine. The CDR3 nucleotides read TGTGCCAGCAGTCCCGGGACTAGGCTTCGAGACGAGCAGTACGTC. Its translation: CASSPGTRLRDEQYV.